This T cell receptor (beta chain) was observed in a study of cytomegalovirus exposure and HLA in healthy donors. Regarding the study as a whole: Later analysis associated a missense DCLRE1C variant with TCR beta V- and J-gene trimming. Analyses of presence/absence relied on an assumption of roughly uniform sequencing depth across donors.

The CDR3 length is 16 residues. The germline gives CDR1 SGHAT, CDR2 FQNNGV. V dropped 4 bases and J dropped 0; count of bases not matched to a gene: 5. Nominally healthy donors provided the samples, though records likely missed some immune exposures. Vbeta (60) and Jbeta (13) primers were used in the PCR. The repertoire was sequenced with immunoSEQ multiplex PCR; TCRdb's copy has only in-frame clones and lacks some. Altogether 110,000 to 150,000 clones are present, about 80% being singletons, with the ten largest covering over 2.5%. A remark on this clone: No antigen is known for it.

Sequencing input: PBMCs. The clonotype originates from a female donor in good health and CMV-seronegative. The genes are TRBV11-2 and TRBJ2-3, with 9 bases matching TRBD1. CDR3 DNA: TGTGCCAGCAGCTCGGGACAGGGATGGAGCACAGATACGCAGTATTTT. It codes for CASSSGQGWSTDTQYF.